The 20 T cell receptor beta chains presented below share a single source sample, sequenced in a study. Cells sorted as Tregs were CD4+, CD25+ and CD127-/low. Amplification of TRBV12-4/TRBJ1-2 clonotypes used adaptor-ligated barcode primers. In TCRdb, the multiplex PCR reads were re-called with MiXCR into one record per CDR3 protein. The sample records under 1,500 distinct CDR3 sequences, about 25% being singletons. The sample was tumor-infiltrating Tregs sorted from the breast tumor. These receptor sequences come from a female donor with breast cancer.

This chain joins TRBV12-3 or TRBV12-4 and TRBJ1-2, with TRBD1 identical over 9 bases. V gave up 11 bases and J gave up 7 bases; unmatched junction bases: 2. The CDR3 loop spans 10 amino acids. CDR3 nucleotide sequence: TGTGCCGGGACAGGGTCTGGCTACACCTTC. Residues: CAGTGSGYTF.

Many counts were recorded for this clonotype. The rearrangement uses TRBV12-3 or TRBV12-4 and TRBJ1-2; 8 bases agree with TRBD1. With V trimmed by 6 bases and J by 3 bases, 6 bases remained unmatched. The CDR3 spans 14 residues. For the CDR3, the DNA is TGTGCCAGCAGCCCGGACAGGGCTTACTATGGCTACACCTTC. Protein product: CASSPDRAYYGYTF.

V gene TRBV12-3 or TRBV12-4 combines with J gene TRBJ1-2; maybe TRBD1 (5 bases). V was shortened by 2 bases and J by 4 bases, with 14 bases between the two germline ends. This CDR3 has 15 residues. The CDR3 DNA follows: TGTGCCAGCAGTTTACTTCCGGGACCGTTCTATGGCTACACCTTC. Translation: CASSLLPGPFYGYTF.

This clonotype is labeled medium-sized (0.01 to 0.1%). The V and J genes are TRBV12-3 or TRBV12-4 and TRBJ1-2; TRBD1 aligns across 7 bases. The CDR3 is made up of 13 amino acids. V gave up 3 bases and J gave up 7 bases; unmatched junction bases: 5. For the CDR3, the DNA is TGTGCCAGCAGTTTGGGAGACAGGGCTGGCTACACCTTC. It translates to CASSLGDRAGYTF.

The CDR3 DNA reads as TGTGCCAGCAGTCCGGGACAGGGGAACTATGGCTACACCTTC. The encoded protein is CASSPGQGNYGYTF. V gene TRBV12-3 or TRBV12-4 combines with J gene TRBJ1-2; 10 bases map to TRBD1. This CDR3 has 14 amino acids. Losses at the gene ends were 5 bases for V and 2 bases for J; bases not matched to a gene: 2.

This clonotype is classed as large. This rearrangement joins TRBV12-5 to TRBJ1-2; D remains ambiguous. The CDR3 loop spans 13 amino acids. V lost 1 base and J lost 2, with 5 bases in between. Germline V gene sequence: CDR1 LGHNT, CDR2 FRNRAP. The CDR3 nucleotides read TGTGCTAGTGGTTTGGGCCAGAACTATGGCTACACCTTC. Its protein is CASGLGQNYGYTF.

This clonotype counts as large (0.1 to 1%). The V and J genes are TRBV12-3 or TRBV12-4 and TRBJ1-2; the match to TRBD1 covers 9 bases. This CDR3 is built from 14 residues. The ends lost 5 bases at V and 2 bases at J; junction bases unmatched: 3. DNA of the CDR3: TGTGCCAGCAGTACCGGGACAGGGAACTATGGCTACACCTTC. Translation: CASSTGTGNYGYTF.

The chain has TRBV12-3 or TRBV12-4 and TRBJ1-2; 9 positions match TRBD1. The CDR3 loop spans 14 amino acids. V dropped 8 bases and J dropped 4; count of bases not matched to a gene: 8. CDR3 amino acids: CASGDPGQGYGYTF. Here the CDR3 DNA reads TGTGCCAGCGGGGACCCGGGACAGGGCTATGGCTACACCTTC.

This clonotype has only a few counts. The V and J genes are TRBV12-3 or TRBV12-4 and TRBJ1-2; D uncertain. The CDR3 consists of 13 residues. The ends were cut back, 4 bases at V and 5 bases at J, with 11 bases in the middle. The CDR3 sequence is CASSSRETYGYTF. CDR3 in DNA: TGTGCCAGCAGTTCCCGGGAGACGTATGGCTACACCTTC.

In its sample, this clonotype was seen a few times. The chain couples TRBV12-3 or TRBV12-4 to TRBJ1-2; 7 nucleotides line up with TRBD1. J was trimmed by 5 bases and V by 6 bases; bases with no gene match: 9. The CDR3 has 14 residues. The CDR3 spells CASRRTGEEYGYTF. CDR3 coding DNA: TGTGCCAGCAGAAGGACAGGAGAAGAATATGGCTACACCTTC.

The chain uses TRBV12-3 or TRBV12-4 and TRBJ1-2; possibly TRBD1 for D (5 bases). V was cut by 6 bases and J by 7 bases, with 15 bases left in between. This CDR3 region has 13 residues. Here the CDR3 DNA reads TGTGCCAGCAGGGACCTTGCAGGGTTTGGCTACACCTTC. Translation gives CASRDLAGFGYTF.

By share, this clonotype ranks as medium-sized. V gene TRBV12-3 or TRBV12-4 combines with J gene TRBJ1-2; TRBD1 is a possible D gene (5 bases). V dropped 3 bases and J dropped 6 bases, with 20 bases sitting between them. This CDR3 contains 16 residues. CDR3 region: CASSFNSRQGAHGYTF. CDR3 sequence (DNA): TGTGCCAGCAGTTTTAATTCCCGCCAAGGGGCCCATGGCTACACCTTC.

In DNA form, the CDR3 reads TGTGCCAGCAGCCACTACAGGGCGCGTCATGGCTACACCTTC. Translating gives CASSHYRARHGYTF. The chain is built from TRBV12-3 or TRBV12-4 and TRBJ1-2, with D possibly TRBD1 on 6 matching bases. The CDR3 consists of 14 residues. Deletions cut 6 bases from V and 6 bases from J, with 17 bases between.

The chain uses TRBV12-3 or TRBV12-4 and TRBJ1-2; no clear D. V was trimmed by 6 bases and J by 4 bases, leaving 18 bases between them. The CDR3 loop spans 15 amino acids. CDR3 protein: CASSPSMGRFYGYTF. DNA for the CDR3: TGTGCCAGCAGCCCCTCTATGGGGAGGTTCTATGGCTACACCTTC.

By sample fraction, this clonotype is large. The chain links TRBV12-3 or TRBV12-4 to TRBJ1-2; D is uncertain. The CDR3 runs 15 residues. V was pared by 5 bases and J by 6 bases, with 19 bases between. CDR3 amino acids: CASSIPGLTIDGYTF. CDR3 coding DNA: TGTGCCAGCAGTATTCCGGGCCTAACTATAGATGGCTACACCTTC.

The CDR3 DNA reads as TGTGCCAGCAGTCGGAACGACAGTGCGGGCTACACCTTC. Its protein product is CASSRNDSAGYTF. The J gene is TRBJ1-2, the V gene TRBV12-3 or TRBV12-4, with TRBD1 as a possible D gene (5 bases). CDR3 length: 13 amino acids. V was shortened by 5 bases and J by 8 bases, with 15 bases between the two germline ends.

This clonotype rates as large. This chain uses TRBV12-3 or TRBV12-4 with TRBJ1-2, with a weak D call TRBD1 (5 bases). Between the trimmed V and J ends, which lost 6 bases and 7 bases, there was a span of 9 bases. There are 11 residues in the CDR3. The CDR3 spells CASRQGLGYTF. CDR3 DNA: TGTGCCAGCAGGCAGGGCCTTGGCTACACCTTC.

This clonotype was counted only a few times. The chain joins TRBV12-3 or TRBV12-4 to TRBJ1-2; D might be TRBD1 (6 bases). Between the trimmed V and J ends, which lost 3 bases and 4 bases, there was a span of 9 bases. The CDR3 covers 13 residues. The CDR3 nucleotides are TGTGCCAGCAGTTTGGGACACCTCTATGGCTACACCTTC. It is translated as CASSLGHLYGYTF.

CDR3 in amino acids: CASSFAAGGYTF. DNA of the CDR3: TGTGCCAGCAGTTTTGCGGCGGGTGGCTACACCTTC. This chain joins TRBV12-3 or TRBV12-4 and TRBJ1-2; D gene uncertain. V was clipped by 3 bases and J by 7 bases, with 9 bases between them. This CDR3 comprises 12 residues.

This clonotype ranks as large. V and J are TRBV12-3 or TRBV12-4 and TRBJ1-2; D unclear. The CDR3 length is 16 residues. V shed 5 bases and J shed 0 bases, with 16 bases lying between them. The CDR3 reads CASSGGWEQANYGYTF. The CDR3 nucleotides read TGTGCCAGCAGTGGAGGGTGGGAACAAGCTAACTATGGCTACACCTTC.